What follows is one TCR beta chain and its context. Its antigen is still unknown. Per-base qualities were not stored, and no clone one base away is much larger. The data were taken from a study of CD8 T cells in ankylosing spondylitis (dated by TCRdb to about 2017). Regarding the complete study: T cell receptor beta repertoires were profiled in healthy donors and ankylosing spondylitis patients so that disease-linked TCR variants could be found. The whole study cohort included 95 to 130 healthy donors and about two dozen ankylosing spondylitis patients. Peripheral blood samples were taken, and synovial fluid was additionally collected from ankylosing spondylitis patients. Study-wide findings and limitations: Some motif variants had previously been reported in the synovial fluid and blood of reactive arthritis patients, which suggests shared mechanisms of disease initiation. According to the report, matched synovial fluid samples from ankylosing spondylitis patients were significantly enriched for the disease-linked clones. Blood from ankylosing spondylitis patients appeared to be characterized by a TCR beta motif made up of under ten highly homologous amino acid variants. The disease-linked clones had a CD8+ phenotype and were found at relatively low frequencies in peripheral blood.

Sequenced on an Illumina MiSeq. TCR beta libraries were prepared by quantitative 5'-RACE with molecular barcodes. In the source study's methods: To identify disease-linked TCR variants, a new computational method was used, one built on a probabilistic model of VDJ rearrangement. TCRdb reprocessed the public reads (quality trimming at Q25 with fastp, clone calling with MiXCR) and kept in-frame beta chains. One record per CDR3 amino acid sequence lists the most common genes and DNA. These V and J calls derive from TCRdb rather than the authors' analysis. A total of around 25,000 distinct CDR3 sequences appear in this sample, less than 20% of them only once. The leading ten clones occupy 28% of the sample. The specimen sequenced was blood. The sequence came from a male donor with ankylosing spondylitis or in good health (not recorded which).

For the CDR3, the sequence is CASSLRGRTVNEQFF. The bases are TGCGCCAGCAGCTTAAGAGGGAGAACCGTCAATGAGCAGTTCTTC. The V and J genes are TRBV5-1 and TRBJ2-1, with a tentative D gene TRBD2 over 5 matching bases. Based on the germline V gene, the CDR1 and CDR2 sequences are SGHRS and YFSETQ. Including the terminal cysteine and phenylalanine, the CDR3 comprises 15 residues. Of the read, only the CDR3 DNA is kept; its 45 bases are in frame from base 1. V is cut by 2 bases and J by 6 bases, and the space between the germline ends is 15 bases.